This entry describes one T cell receptor (beta chain). This clone is assessed as medium-sized (0.01 to 0.1%). No antigen is known for it. No qualities accompany the bases; no much larger clone lies one base away. TCR beta CDR3 regions were sequenced from DNA using the immunoSEQ Assay. The source study handled its data this way. T cell density was computed as TCR beta template counts normalized to usable DNA estimated by amplifying housekeeping genes. Using the preseqR package, richness was estimated by extrapolating to 120,000 templates for tissue samples and 400,000 templates for PBMC samples. Clonality was taken to be one minus Pielou's evenness. Tissue-enriched TCRs were identified by differential abundance testing using productive amino-acid clonotypes, minimum total count 5 and alpha 0.1. The Jaccard Index and the Morisita Overlap Index were used to measure how much the repertoires overlapped between compartments. TCR beta CDR3s were clustered by GLIPH together with public tetramer-defined viral CDR3s, and at least three viral sequences plus V-gene enrichment were required for viral motifs. In TCRdb, the immuneACCESS table is reduced to in-frame sequences with V and J assigned. These tables do not hold every clone; where another copy was compared, an unresolved V gene accounts for under half, and the others remain unexplained. V and J calls and clone size are as listed in that table; D and trimming were resolved from the DNA. Recorded for this sample are 2,600 or so clones; more than 25% of them occurred a single time. The top ten clones comprise less than 15% of the sample.

The entry originates in a study of T cells in localized non-small cell lung cancer (dated by TCRdb to about 2020). For the wider study: Comparing tumors with uninvolved tumor-adjacent lungs, the study looked at the T cell repertoires of fewer than 250 patients with early-stage NSCLC. The cohort was made up of 236 treatment-naive NSCLC patients whose localized lung tumors had been resected. NSCLC patients had a mean age of roughly 64 years, and fewer than 150 were male and about 98 female.

The V end loses 2 bases and the J end loses 14 bases, and a stretch of 18 bases separates them. Per the germline V gene, SGHNT is the CDR1 and YENEEA is the CDR2. Counted from cysteine to phenylalanine, this CDR3 has 14 amino acids. Only the CDR3 portion is preserved as DNA: 42 bases, with reading frame beginning at the first base. Findings and caveats that apply to the study as a whole: Uninvolved tumor-adjacent lung showed the highest T cell clonality, higher than tumor, which suggests more focused antigenic responses in the adjacent lung. Of the top 100 tumor clones, a median of about 53 were detected in paired uninvolved adjacent lung; approximately 28 were also among that lung's top 100. Because multi-region sequencing of the tumors was not done, intratumor heterogeneity could not be ruled out. Higher T cell density in blood was associated with longer overall survival, whereas higher clonality in adjacent lung was associated with shorter survival. Because the study design was exploratory, TCR variables were selected using unadjusted p-values without false-discovery rate correction.

At diagnosis, tumor, uninvolved tumor-adjacent lung and peripheral blood were collected and then preserved as a mix of FFPE and fresh-frozen material. The chain employs TRBV11-3 and TRBJ1-4; the D gene identity is not certain. The sequence was obtained from a woman aged 35 to 70 with stage I lung adenocarcinoma. Sequencing used lung tumor tissue, obtained before any cancer treatment. The sequenced DNA is TGTGCCAGCAGCTTACTACCCCAGGAGCCCGTCCTGTTTTTT. Translated, this is CASSLLPQEPVLFF.